A selection of T cell receptor beta chains follows, all from one sample in a study of blood T cell repertoires in COVID-19. Using immunoSEQ multiplex PCR, the repertoire was profiled, and TCRdb retains in-frame clones only, with some absent. The table shows some 180,000 clones, with 82% occurring only once. The source material was peripheral blood. The source is a woman aged 60-70 years with COVID-19, enrolled during active disease. CDR3s include the opening cysteine and the closing phenylalanine or tryptophan. The D gene is left open where the match is weak. Not every row has a clone size; where given, it reads once, few, many or a size class.

J gene	CDR3 length	D gene	V gene	clone size	CDR3 protein	CDR3 DNA
TRBJ2-2	15	.	TRBV10-3	.	CAISEPRDVTGELFF	TGTGCCATCAGTGAACCGAGGGATGTGACCGGGGAGCTGTTTTTT
TRBJ2-7	13	TRBD1	TRBV19	.	CASSQGAIYEQYF	TGTGCCAGTAGTCAGGGGGCGATCTACGAGCAGTACTTC
TRBJ1-6	14	.	TRBV7-9	.	CASSPTGGNSPLHF	TGTGCCAGCAGCCCGACGGGAGGGAATTCACCCCTCCACTTT
TRBJ2-1	15	TRBD1	TRBV6-6	few	CASRPGQVRVNEQFF	TGTGCCAGCAGACCAGGACAGGTTAGGGTCAATGAGCAGTTCTTC
TRBJ2-2	15	.	TRBV6-1	once	CASSDPGGNTGELFF	TGTGCCAGCAGTGACCCCGGGGGAAACACCGGGGAGCTGTTTTTT
TRBJ2-4	19	.	TRBV4-3	.	CASSQGTIRQFLAKNIQYF	TGCGCCAGCAGCCAAGGCACTATCCGACAGTTCTTGGCCAAAAACATTCAGTACTTC
TRBJ2-1	15	TRBD1	TRBV19	.	CASSLGQGSYNEQFF	TGTGCCAGTAGTCTGGGACAGGGATCCTACAATGAGCAGTTCTTC
TRBJ2-2	18	TRBD2	TRBV3-1/TRBV3-2	.	CASSQARIRQGGAGELFF	TGTGCCAGCAGCCAAGCGAGGATCAGGCAGGGAGGGGCCGGGGAGCTGTTTTTT
TRBJ2-3	17	.	TRBV5-1	.	CASSREGGPPSTDTQYF	TGCGCCAGCAGCAGGGAGGGGGGACCACCCAGCACAGATACGCAGTATTTT
TRBJ1-5	14	TRBD1	TRBV2	.	CASSQGAGGQPQHF	TGTGCCAGCTCACAGGGGGCGGGGGGTCAGCCCCAGCATTTT
TRBJ1-2	15	.	TRBV30	.	CAWSSATGSGYGYTF	TGTGCCTGGAGTAGCGCGACCGGCTCTGGCTATGGCTACACCTTC
TRBJ2-5	18	TRBD2	TRBV6-4	.	CASSDRGKREGLGETQYF	TGTGCCAGCAGTGACAGGGGCAAGCGGGAGGGCCTTGGAGAGACCCAGTACTTC
TRBJ2-3	14	.	TRBV7-3	.	CASSISGWPDTQYF	TGTGCCAGCAGCATAAGCGGATGGCCAGATACGCAGTATTTT
TRBJ2-5	15	TRBD1	TRBV9	.	CASSVTWTGRETQYF	TGTGCCAGCAGCGTAACATGGACAGGACGAGAGACCCAGTACTTC
TRBJ2-7	13	TRBD2	TRBV9	few	CASSLGLGNEQYF	TGTGCCAGCAGCCTGGGACTAGGAAACGAGCAGTACTTC
TRBJ2-5	15	TRBD2	TRBV5-4	.	CASSSGTSGQETQYF	TGTGCCAGCAGCTCCGGGACTAGCGGACAAGAGACCCAGTACTTC
TRBJ2-1	16	.	TRBV5-1	.	CASSPGRRVGYNEQFF	TGCGCCAGCAGCCCCGGACGCAGGGTGGGCTACAATGAGCAGTTCTTC
TRBJ2-1	15	TRBD2	TRBV7-2	.	CASSAVRGGINEQFF	TGTGCCAGCAGCGCGGTTCGGGGGGGTATCAATGAGCAGTTCTTC
TRBJ2-1	16	TRBD2	TRBV3-1/TRBV3-2	.	CASTQNPGLDYNEQFF	TGTGCCAGCACCCAAAACCCGGGACTAGATTACAATGAGCAGTTCTTC
TRBJ2-1	15	TRBD2	TRBV3-1/TRBV3-2	.	CASGRGSGVYNEQFF	TGTGCCAGCGGGAGGGGAAGCGGGGTTTACAATGAGCAGTTCTTC
TRBJ1-1	16	.	TRBV7-9	.	CASSLRRGGTNTEAFF	TGTGCCAGCAGCCTCCGGAGGGGCGGAACGAACACTGAAGCTTTCTTT
TRBJ1-5	16	.	TRBV27	.	CASSPLEGTGNQPQHF	TGTGCCAGCAGTCCCTTGGAGGGGACGGGCAATCAGCCCCAGCATTTT
TRBJ1-4	12	.	TRBV28	.	CASSLRVEKLFF	TGTGCCAGCAGTTTGAGGGTTGAAAAACTGTTTTTT
TRBJ1-3	14	TRBD1	TRBV13	once	CASSSGQGTNTIYF	TGTGCCAGCAGCTCGGGACAGGGAACAAACACCATATATTTT
TRBJ1-2	11	.	TRBV29-1	once	CSAQGEYGYTF	TGCAGCGCACAGGGAGAGTATGGCTACACCTTC
TRBJ2-1	15	TRBD2	TRBV25-1	.	CASSPRLAGDNEQFF	TGTGCCAGCAGCCCCAGGCTAGCGGGAGACAATGAGCAGTTCTTC
TRBJ1-6	13	TRBD1	TRBV6-1	.	CASSDRGQSPLHF	TGTGCCAGCAGTGACAGGGGGCAATCACCCCTCCACTTT
TRBJ1-2	13	.	TRBV15	.	CATSNDRSYGYTF	TGTGCCACCAGCAATGACAGGAGTTATGGCTACACCTTC
TRBJ2-2	19	.	TRBV27	few	CASSLGRPGHPLNTGELFF	TGTGCCAGCAGTTTAGGACGCCCGGGACACCCTCTGAACACCGGGGAGCTGTTTTTT
TRBJ2-5	14	.	TRBV6-6	.	CASRLTGSGETQYF	TGTGCCAGCAGGTTGACAGGCTCTGGGGAGACCCAGTACTTC
TRBJ1-6	17	.	TRBV7-8	once	CASSLAPSSSYNSPLHF	TGTGCCAGCAGCTTAGCACCTTCGAGCTCCTATAATTCACCCCTCCACTTT
TRBJ2-7	14	.	TRBV30	.	CAWRLGSRSYEQYF	TGTGCCTGGAGGTTGGGGAGCCGCTCCTACGAGCAGTACTTC
TRBJ2-1	16	.	TRBV7-2	.	CASSLAGRESDNEQFF	TGTGCCAGCAGCTTAGCGGGTCGGGAGTCGGACAATGAGCAGTTCTTC
TRBJ1-2	13	.	TRBV10-3	.	CAITSIRDTDYTF	TGTGCCATCACCTCCATCCGGGACACCGACTACACCTTC
TRBJ1-1	13	.	TRBV6-4	.	CASSEEENTEAFF	TGTGCCAGCAGTGAGGAGGAGAACACTGAAGCTTTCTTT
TRBJ1-5	14	TRBD1	TRBV6-2/TRBV6-3	.	CASSQDRGPGPQHF	TGTGCCAGCAGCCAAGACAGGGGTCCAGGGCCCCAGCATTTT
TRBJ2-1	16	.	TRBV28	.	CASSLYGGSSYNEQFF	TGTGCCAGCAGTTTATATGGCGGTAGCTCCTACAATGAGCAGTTCTTC
TRBJ1-5	14	.	TRBV7-2	.	CASSLDSTNQPQHF	TGTGCCAGCAGCCTCGACAGTACCAATCAGCCCCAGCATTTT
TRBJ2-1	15	TRBD2	TRBV15	once	CATSRAGGPYNEQFF	TGTGCCACCAGCAGGGCGGGGGGGCCTTACAATGAGCAGTTCTTC
TRBJ2-1	15	.	TRBV9	.	CASSVALGSPNEQFF	TGTGCCAGCAGCGTAGCTTTGGGGAGCCCCAATGAGCAGTTCTTC
TRBJ2-3	20	TRBD2	TRBV5-4	.	CASSPGLAGVGGLSTDTQYF	TGTGCCAGCAGCCCAGGACTAGCGGGAGTGGGTGGGTTGAGCACAGATACGCAGTATTTT
TRBJ1-1	14	TRBD1	TRBV18	.	CASSLDRANTEAFF	TGTGCCAGCTCACTCGACAGGGCGAACACTGAAGCTTTCTTT
TRBJ2-3	15	TRBD1	TRBV19	.	CASSSRGHPTDTQYF	TGTGCCAGTAGTAGCAGGGGGCATCCCACAGATACGCAGTATTTT
TRBJ2-5	12	.	TRBV30	.	CAWSPGAETQYF	TGTGCCTGGAGTCCTGGGGCTGAGACCCAGTACTTC
TRBJ2-1	15	TRBD2	TRBV5-1	few	CASSLSGEGLNEQFF	TGCGCCAGCAGCTTGAGTGGGGAGGGGCTCAATGAGCAGTTCTTC
TRBJ1-5	18	.	TRBV24-1	few	CATSDPQDTLYSNQPQHF	TGTGCCACCAGTGACCCCCAGGACACCTTATATAGCAATCAGCCCCAGCATTTT
TRBJ1-1	12	.	TRBV29-1	.	CSVRWQNTEAFF	TGCAGCGTTCGATGGCAGAACACTGAAGCTTTCTTT
TRBJ2-6	14	.	TRBV7-9	.	CASSLADKTNVLTF	TGTGCCAGCAGCTTAGCGGACAAAACCAACGTCCTGACTTTC
TRBJ1-1	14	.	TRBV6-6	.	CASSPRGRNTEAFF	TGTGCCAGCAGCCCTAGGGGGAGGAACACTGAAGCTTTCTTT
TRBJ2-7	15	TRBD1	TRBV4-2	.	CASSQEPGQYYEQYF	TGTGCCAGCAGCCAAGAGCCGGGACAGTATTACGAGCAGTACTTC
TRBJ2-5	14	.	TRBV6-6	.	CASSYGWAEETQYF	TGTGCCAGCAGTTACGGGTGGGCAGAAGAGACCCAGTACTTC
TRBJ1-1	13	TRBD1	TRBV11-2	.	CASSLDRDHEAFF	TGTGCCAGCAGCCTGGACAGGGACCATGAAGCTTTCTTT
TRBJ1-5	15	TRBD1	TRBV6-1	.	CASSEAGQQNQPQHF	TGTGCCAGCAGTGAAGCGGGACAGCAAAATCAGCCCCAGCATTTT
TRBJ2-7	21	.	TRBV21-1	.	CASSMPGQGFGDALTSYEQYF	TGTGCCAGCAGCATGCCGGGACAGGGTTTCGGTGACGCACTGACGTCCTACGAGCAGTACTTC
TRBJ1-2	11	.	TRBV29-1	.	CSVGSGGGYTF	TGCAGCGTTGGTTCCGGTGGTGGCTACACCTTC
TRBJ1-4	17	.	TRBV10-3	.	CAISEGAPAATNEKLFF	TGTGCCATCAGTGAAGGGGCGCCAGCTGCAACTAATGAAAAACTGTTTTTT
TRBJ1-2	15	TRBD1	TRBV7-3	.	CASSKSSGTAYGYTF	TGTGCCAGCAGCAAATCATCCGGGACAGCATATGGCTACACCTTC
TRBJ2-5	15	.	TRBV28	.	CASSSPAGMSETQYF	TGTGCCAGCAGTTCTCCGGCAGGGATGTCAGAGACCCAGTACTTC